The T cell receptor beta chain described here comes from a study of T cell responses to AZD1222 COVID-19 vaccine. V gave up 4 bases and J gave up 6 bases, with 21 bases separating them. CDR1 is MDHEN, CDR2 SYDVKM, per germline. This CDR3 comprises 16 residues. With respect to this clone: Its matching antigen is unknown.

TCRdb keeps only in-frame clones here, not all; method: immunoSEQ multiplex PCR. The sample includes about 270,000 clones, around 93% of them seen just once. Study results and caveats: Donor demographics were predominantly white British with a female majority; clonal diversity may be underestimated.

The rearrangement joins TRBV28 to TRBJ1-2; D is uncertain. The sample was peripheral blood, taken 28 days after the second AZD1222 dose. This sequence was found in an adult who received the AZD1222 COVID-19 vaccine. The CDR3: CASSSPALSRSDGYTF. The CDR3 DNA reads as TGTGCCAGCAGTTCCCCGGCTTTGTCCCGTAGTGATGGCTACACCTTC.